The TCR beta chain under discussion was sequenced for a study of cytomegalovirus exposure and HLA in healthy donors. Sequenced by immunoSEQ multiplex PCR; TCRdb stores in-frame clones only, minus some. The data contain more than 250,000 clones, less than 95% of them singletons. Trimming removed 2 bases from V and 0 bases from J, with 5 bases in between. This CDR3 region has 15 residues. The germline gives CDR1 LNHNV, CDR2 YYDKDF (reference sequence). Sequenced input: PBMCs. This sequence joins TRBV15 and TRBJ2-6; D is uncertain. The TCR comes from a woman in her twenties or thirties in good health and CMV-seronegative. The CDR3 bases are TGTGCCACCAGCAGAACCGGCTCTGGGGCCAACGTCCTGACTTTC. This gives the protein CATSRTGSGANVLTF. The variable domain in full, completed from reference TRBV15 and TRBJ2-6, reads DAMVIQNPRYQVTQFGKPVTLSCSQTLNHNVMYWYQQKSSQAPKLLFHYYDKDFNNEADTPDNFQSRRPNTSFCFLDIRSPGLGDTAMYLCATSRTGSGANVLTFGAGSRLTVL.